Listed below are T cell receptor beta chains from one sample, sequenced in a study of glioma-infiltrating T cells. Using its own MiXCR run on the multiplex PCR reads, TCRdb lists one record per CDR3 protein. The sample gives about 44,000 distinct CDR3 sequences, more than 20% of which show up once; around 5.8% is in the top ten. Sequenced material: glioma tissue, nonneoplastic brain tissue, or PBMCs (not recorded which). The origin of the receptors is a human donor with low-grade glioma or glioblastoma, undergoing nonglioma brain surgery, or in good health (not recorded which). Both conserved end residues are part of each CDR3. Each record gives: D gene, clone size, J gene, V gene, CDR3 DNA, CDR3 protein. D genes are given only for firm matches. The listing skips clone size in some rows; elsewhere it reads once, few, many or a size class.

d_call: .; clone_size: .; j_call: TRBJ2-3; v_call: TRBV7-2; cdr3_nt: TGTGCCGCGGGTCCCCAGGGTGTTACAGATACGCAGTATTTT; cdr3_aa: CAAGPQGVTDTQYF
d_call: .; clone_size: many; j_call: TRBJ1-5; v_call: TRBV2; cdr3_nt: TGTGCCAGCAGTGGACGGACGGCTGGGACAACTAATCAGCCCCAGCATTTT; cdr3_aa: CASSGRTAGTTNQPQHF
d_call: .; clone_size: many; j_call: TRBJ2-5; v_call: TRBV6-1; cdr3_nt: TGTGCCAGCAGTGAGCTGGGAAGGGAGACCCAGTACTTC; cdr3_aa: CASSELGRETQYF
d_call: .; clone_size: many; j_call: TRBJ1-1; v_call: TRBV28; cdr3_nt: TGTGCCAGCAGTTTATATATAGGCACTGAAGCTTTCTTT; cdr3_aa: CASSLYIGTEAFF
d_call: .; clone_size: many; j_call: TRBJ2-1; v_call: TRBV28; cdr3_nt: TGTGCCAGCAGCTCCCCTTACGGGACATCGACCTACAATGAGCAGTTCTTC; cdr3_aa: CASSSPYGTSTYNEQFF
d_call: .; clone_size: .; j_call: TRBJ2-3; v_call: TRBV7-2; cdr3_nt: TGTGCCAGGAGCCCCCAGGGGAGCCCAGATACGCAGTATTTT; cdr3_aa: CARSPQGSPDTQYF
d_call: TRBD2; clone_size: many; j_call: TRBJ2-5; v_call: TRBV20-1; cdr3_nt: TGCAGTGCTCGGACTAGCGGACAAGAGACCCAGTACTTC; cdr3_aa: CSARTSGQETQYF
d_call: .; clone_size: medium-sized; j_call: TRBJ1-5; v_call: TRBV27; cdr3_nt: TGTGCCAGCAGTCTTAACACCTACAATCAGCCCCAGCATTTT; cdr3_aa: CASSLNTYNQPQHF
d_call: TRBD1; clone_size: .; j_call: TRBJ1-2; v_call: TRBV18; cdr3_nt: TGTGCCATCTCACCAGGGACAGGGGGCAACTATGGCTACACCTTC; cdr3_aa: CAISPGTGGNYGYTF
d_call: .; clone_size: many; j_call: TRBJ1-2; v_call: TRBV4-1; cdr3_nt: TGCGCCAGCAGCCCTACCCACAGGATTGATGGCTACACCTTC; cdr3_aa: CASSPTHRIDGYTF
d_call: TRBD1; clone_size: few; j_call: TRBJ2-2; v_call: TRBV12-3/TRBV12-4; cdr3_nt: TGTGCCAGCAGTCCTAGAGGGACAGGGGTCACCGGGGAGCTGTTTTTT; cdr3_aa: CASSPRGTGVTGELFF
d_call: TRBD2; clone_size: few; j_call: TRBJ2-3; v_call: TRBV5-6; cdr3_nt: TGTGCCAGCAGCCCTCCCGAACGAGCGGGGGGCCCCACAGATACGCAGTATTTT; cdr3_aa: CASSPPERAGGPTDTQYF
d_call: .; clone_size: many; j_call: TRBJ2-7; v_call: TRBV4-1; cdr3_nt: TGCGCCAGCAGCCCCCCCGGCACCTACGAGCAGTACTTC; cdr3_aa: CASSPPGTYEQYF
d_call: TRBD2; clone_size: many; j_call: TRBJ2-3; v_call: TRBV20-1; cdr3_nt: TGCAGTGCCTCGATACCGACTAGCGGGGCAAATACGCAGTATTTT; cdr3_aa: CSASIPTSGANTQYF
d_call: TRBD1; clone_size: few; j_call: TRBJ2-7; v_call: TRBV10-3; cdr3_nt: TGTGCCATCAGCCCAGACAGGGCGGGCTCCTACGAGCAGTACTTC; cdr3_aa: CAISPDRAGSYEQYF
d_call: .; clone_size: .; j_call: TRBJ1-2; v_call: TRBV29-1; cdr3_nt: TGCAGCGTTGAATCCGGGACCGGCTACACCTTC; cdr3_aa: CSVESGTGYTF
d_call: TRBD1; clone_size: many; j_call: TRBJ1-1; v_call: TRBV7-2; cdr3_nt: TGTGCCAGCAGCTCGAGGGACAGGGAAACTGAAGCTTTCTTT; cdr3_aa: CASSSRDRETEAFF
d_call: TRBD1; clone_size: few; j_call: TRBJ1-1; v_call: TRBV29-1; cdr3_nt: TGCAGCGGGATGCAACAGGGGGAAGCTTTCTTT; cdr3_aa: CSGMQQGEAFF
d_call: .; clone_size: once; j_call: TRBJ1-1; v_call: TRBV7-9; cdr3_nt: TGTGCCAGCAGCTTAGGGACAAAGATCGGCACTGAAGCTTTCTTT; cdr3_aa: CASSLGTKIGTEAFF
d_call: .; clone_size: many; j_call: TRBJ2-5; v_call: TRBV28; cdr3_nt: TGTGCCAGCAGTTTCCGCCTCAGGGGATCAGAGACCCAGTACTTC; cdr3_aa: CASSFRLRGSETQYF
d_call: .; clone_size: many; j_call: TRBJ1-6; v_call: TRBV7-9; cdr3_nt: TGTGCCAGCAGCCCATATGACTGGACTAATTCACCCCTCCACTTT; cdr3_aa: CASSPYDWTNSPLHF
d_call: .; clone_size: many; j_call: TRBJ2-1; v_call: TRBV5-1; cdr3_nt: TGCGCCAGCAGCTTAGAGGATGAGCAGTTCTTC; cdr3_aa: CASSLEDEQFF
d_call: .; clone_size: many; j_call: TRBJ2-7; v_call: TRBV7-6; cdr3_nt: TGTGCCAGCAGCTTTGGGTCCTCCTACGAGCAGTACTTC; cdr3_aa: CASSFGSSYEQYF
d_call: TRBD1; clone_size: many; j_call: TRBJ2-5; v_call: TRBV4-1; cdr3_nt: TGCGCCAGCAGCCAGGGACAGGGGAAAAAAGAGACCCAGTACTTC; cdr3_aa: CASSQGQGKKETQYF
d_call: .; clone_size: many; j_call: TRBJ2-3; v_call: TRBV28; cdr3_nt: TGTGCCAGCAGTTTTATAGGGGCCACAGATACGCAGTATTTT; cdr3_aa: CASSFIGATDTQYF
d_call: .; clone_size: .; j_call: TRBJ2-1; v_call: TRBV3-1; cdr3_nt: TGTGCCAGCAGCCAAGCTAGGTTCAATGAGCAGTTCTTC; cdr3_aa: CASSQARFNEQFF
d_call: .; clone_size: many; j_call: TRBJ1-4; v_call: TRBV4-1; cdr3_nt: TGCGCCAGCAGCCAACAGGGGACTAATGAAAAACTGTTTTTT; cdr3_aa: CASSQQGTNEKLFF
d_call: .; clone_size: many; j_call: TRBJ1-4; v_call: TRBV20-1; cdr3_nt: TGCAGTGCTAGAGATACCGGGGATACTAATGAAAAACTGTTTTTT; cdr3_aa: CSARDTGDTNEKLFF
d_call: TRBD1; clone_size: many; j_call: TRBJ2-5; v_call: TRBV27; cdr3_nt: TGTGCCAGCAGTTTATCGTCGACAGGGAAGGAGACCCAGTACTTC; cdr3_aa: CASSLSSTGKETQYF
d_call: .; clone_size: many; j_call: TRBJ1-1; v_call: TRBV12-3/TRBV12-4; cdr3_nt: TGTGCCAGCAGTCCCGGATGGGAAGCTTTCTTT; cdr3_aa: CASSPGWEAFF
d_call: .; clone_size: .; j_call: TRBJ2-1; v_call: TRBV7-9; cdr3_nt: TGTGCCAGCAGCTTAGGGCCCCTAGGCCCTAATTCTGAGCAGTTCTTC; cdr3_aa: CASSLGPLGPNSEQFF
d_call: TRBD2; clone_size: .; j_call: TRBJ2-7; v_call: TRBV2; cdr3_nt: TGTGCCAGCCTCGTGGAACTAGCGGGGGGGTATCAGTTC; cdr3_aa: CASLVELAGGYQF
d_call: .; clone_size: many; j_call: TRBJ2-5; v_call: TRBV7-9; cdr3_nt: TGTGCCAGCAGCTTGGCGCGGCAAGAGACCCAGTACTTC; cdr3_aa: CASSLARQETQYF
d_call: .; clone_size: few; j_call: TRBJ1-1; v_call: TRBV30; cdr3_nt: TGTGCCTGGGACGCTTCGGGCACTGAAGCTTTCTTT; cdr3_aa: CAWDASGTEAFF
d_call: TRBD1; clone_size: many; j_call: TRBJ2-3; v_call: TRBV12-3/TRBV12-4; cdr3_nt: TGTGCCAGCAGAGGACAGGGAACCGATACGCAGTATTTT; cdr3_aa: CASRGQGTDTQYF
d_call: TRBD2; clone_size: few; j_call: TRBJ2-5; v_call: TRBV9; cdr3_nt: TGTGCCAGCAGCGTAGGAGTAGCGGGGGTCGGAAAGACCCAGTACTTC; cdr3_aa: CASSVGVAGVGKTQYF
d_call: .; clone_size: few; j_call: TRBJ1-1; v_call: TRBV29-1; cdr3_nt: TGCAGCATGAACAGGGTAGACACTGAAGCTTTCTTT; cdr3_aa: CSMNRVDTEAFF
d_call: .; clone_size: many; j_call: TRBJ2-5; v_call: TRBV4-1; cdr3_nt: TGCGCCAGCAGCCAGGGTCGCGTAGCGGTCCCAACCCCAGAGACCCAGTACTTC; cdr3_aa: CASSQGRVAVPTPETQYF
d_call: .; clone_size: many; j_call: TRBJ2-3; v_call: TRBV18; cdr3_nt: TGTGCCAGCTCATCCGATGCCCCAGATACGCAGTATTTT; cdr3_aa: CASSSDAPDTQYF
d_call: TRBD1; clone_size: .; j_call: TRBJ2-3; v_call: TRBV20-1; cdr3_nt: TGCAGTGCTACCCGCCCGGGACAGGGGGCTGGCGCAGATACGCAGTATTTT; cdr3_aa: CSATRPGQGAGADTQYF